This TCR beta chain derives from a study of T cells in Graves' hyperthyroidism and ophthalmopathy. Study results and limitations: The model identified upcoming ophthalmopathy a median approximately six months ahead of onset.

What was amplified from RNA transcripts were TCR beta CDR3 regions. During a first-round RT-PCR of the TCR CDR3, the HTBI primer set was used. In TCRdb, the multiplex PCR reads were re-called with MiXCR into one record per CDR3 protein. The sample includes approximately 400,000 distinct CDR3 sequences, roughly 14% seen only once; the top ten take around a quarter. In regard to this clonotype: Its matching antigen is unknown.

This CDR3 region has 16 residues. The V gene end was trimmed by 1 base and the J gene end by 5 bases; junction bases not matched to a gene: 7. In germline, CDR1 is MDHEN, CDR2 SYDVKM. Sequencing was performed on blood. The J gene is TRBJ2-5, the V gene TRBV28; 10 positions match TRBD1. The receptor comes from a woman younger than 30 with Graves' hyperthyroidism that later progressed to Graves' ophthalmopathy. The CDR3 is CASSLYGTGVQETQYF. In DNA, the CDR3 is TGTGCCAGCAGTTTATATGGGACAGGGGTCCAGGAGACCCAGTACTTC.